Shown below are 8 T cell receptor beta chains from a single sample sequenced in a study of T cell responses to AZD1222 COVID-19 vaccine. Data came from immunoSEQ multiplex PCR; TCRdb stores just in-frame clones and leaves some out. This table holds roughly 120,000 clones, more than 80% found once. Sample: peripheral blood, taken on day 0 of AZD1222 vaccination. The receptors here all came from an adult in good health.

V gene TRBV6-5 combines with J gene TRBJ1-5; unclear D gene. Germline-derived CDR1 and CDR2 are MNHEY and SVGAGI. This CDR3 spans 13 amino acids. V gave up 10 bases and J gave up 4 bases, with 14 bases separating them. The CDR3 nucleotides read TGTGCCATGAACAATCAGTGGAATCAGCCCCAGCATTTT. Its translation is CAMNNQWNQPQHF.

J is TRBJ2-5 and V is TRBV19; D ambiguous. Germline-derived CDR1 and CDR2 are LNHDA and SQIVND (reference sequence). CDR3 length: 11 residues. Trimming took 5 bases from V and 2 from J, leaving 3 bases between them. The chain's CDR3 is CASSEQETQYF. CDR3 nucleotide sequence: TGTGCCAGTAGTGAACAAGAGACCCAGTACTTC.

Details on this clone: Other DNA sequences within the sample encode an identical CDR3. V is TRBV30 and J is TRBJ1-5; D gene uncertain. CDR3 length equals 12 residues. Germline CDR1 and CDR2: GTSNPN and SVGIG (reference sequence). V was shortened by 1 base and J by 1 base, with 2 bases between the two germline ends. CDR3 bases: TGTGCCTGGAGTGCCAGCAATCAGCCCCAGCATTTT. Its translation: CAWSASNQPQHF.

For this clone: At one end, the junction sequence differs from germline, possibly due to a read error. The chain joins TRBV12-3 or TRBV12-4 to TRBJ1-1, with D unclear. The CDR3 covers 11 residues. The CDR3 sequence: CASSFDTEAFF. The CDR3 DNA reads TGTGCCAGCAGTTTCGACACCGAAGCTTTCTTT.

For the CDR3, the DNA is TGTGCCAGCTCACCACCAACCTACTCTGGAAACACCATATATTTT. It specifies CASSPPTYSGNTIYF. The chain employs TRBV18 and TRBJ1-3; D not certain. V lost 0 bases to trimming and J lost 0 bases, with 6 bases between them. The CDR3 loop spans 15 amino acids. Germline V gene sequence: CDR1 KGHSH, CDR2 LQKENI.

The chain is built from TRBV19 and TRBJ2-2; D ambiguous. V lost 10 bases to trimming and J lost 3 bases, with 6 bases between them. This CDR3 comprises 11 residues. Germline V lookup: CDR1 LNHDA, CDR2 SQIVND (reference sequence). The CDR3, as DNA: TGTGCCACTTTCCACACCGGGGAGCTGTTTTTT. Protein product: CATFHTGELFF. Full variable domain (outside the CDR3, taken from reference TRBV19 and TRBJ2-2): DGGITQSPKYLFRKEGQNVTLSCEQNLNHDAMYWYRQDPGQGLRLIYYSQIVNDFQKGDIAEGYSVSREKKESFPLTVTSAQKNPTAFYLCATFHTGELFFGEGSRLTVL.

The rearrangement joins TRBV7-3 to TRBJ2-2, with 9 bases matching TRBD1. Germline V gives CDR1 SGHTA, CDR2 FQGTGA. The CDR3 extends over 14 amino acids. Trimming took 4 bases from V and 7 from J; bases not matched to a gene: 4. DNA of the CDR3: TGTGCCAGCAGCTGGGGACAGGGTGGCGGGGAGCTGTTTTTT. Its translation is CASSWGQGGGELFF.

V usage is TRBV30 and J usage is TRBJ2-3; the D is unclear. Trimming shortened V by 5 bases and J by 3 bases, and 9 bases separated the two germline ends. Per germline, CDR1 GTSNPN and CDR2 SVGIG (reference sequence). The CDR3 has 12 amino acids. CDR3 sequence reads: CAWAPGTDTQYF. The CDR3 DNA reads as TGTGCCTGGGCCCCCGGGACAGATACGCAGTATTTT.